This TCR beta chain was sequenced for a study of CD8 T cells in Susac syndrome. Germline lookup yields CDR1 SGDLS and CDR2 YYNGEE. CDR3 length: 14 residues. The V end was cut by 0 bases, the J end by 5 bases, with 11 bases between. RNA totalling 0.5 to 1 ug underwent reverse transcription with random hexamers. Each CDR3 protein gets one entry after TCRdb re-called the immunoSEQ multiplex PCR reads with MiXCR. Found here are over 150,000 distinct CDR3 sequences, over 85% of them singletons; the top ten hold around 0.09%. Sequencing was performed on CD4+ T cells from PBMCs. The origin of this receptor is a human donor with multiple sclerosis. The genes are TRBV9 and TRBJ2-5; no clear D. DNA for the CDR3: TGTGCCAGCAGCGTAGCTGGGTCGTTCGAGACCCAGTACTTC. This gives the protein CASSVAGSFETQYF. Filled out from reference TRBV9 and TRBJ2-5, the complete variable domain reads DSGVTQTPKHLITATGQRVTLRCSPRSGDLSVYWYQQSLDQGLQFLIQYYNGEERAKGNILERFSAQQFPDLHSELNLSSLELGDSALYFCASSVAGSFETQYFGPGTRLLVL.